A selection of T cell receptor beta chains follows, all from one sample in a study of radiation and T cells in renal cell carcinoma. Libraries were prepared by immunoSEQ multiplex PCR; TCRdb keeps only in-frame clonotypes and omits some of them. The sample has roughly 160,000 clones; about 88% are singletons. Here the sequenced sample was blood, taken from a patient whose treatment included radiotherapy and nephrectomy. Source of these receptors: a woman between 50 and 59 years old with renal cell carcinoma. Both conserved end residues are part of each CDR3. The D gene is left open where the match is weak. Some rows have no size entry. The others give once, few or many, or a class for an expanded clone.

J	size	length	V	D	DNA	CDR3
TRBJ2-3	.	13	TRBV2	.	TGTGCCAGCAGGCAAAGGGGGGGAGATACGCAGTATTTT	CASRQRGGDTQYF
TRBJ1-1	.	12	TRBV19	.	TGTGCCAGTAGTATATTCGGGGCTGAAGCTTTCTTT	CASSIFGAEAFF
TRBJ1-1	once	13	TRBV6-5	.	TGTGCCAGCGGTCGTCCCCATCACGCTGAAGCTTTCTTT	CASGRPHHAEAFF
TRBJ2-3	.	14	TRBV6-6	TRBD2	TGTGCCAGCAGTTCCACGGGGGGTACAGATACGCAGTATTTT	CASSSTGGTDTQYF
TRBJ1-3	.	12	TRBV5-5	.	TGTGCCAGCAGCTTTATTGGAAACACCATATATTTT	CASSFIGNTIYF
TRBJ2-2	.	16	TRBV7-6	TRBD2	TGTGCCAGCAGCTTACCGACTAGCGGAAACACCGGGGAGCTGTTTTTT	CASSLPTSGNTGELFF
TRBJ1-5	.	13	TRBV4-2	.	TGTGCCAGCAGCCAAGATCGGGAGGAGGCCCAGCATTTT	CASSQDREEAQHF
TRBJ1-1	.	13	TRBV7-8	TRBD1	TGTGCCAGCAGCAGGGGGCGGAACACTGAAGCTTTCTTT	CASSRGRNTEAFF
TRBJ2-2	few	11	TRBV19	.	TGTGCCAGTAGTAACACCGGGGAGCTGTTTTTT	CASSNTGELFF
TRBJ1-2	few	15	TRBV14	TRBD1	TGTGCCAGCAGCCTCTACAGACAGGGGACCTATGGCTACACCTTC	CASSLYRQGTYGYTF